The next 7 T cell receptor beta chains were all read from a single sample in a study of blood T cell repertoires in COVID-19. The protocol was immunoSEQ multiplex PCR, while the TCRdb copy is restricted to in-frame clones and leaves out a portion. This sample has about 380,000 clones, with around nine tenths found just once. The sequencing sample was made of PBMCs or T cells enriched from blood (not recorded which). These receptors were taken from a woman aged 18-29 years who had recovered from COVID-19.

The rearrangement uses TRBV19 and TRBJ2-7, with 7 bases identical to TRBD2. The CDR3 consists of 13 residues. The V gene end was trimmed by 3 bases and the J gene end by 5 bases; junction bases not matched to a gene: 4. The germline CDR1 and CDR2 sequences are LNHDA and SQIVND (reference sequence). The CDR3 coding sequence is TGTGCCAGTAGTATCGTCCGGGGGGACGAGCAGTACTTC. Translation: CASSIVRGDEQYF.

The chain combines TRBV19 with TRBJ2-1; possible D gene TRBD2, 6 bases. V dropped 6 bases and J dropped 7 bases, with 16 bases sitting between them. Germline V gene sequence: CDR1 LNHDA, CDR2 SQIVND (reference sequence). There are 14 residues in the CDR3. The CDR3 protein is CASRGGGLGNEQFF. The CDR3 bases are TGTGCCAGTAGGGGGGGAGGTCTCGGAAATGAGCAGTTCTTC. The complete variable domain, with remaining parts taken from reference TRBV19 and TRBJ2-1, reads DGGITQSPKYLFRKEGQNVTLSCEQNLNHDAMYWYRQDPGQGLRLIYYSQIVNDFQKGDIAEGYSVSREKKESFPLTVTSAQKNPTAFYLCASRGGGLGNEQFFGPGTRLTVL.

The chain links TRBV11-2 to TRBJ1-3; D call uncertain. The V gene's germline CDR1 is SGHAT and CDR2 FQNNGV. The CDR3 length is 17 residues. The V gene lost 0 bases and the J gene lost 0 bases, with 12 bases spanning the gap. Here the CDR3 reads CASSLEGAENSGNTIYF. In nucleotides, the CDR3 is TGTGCCAGCAGCTTAGAAGGTGCGGAGAACTCTGGAAACACCATATATTTT.

V is TRBV2 and J is TRBJ1-6; D may be TRBD1 (5 bases). CDR3 length equals 15 residues. From germline, CDR1 is SNHLY and CDR2 FYNNEI. V gave up 7 bases and J gave up 0 bases, with 10 bases separating them. The CDR3 DNA reads TGTGCCAGCAATGGGGCTAGCTCCTATAATTCACCCCTCCACTTT. It yields the protein CASNGASSYNSPLHF. Supplemented by reference TRBV2 and TRBJ1-6, the full variable domain reads EPEVTQTPSHQVTQMGQEVILRCVPISNHLYFYWYRQILGQKVEFLVSFYNNEISEKSEIFDDQFSVERPDGSNFTLKIRSTKLEDSAMYFCASNGASSYNSPLHFGNGTRLTVT.

The rearrangement links TRBV27 to TRBJ2-5, with unresolved D. This CDR3 has 13 amino acids. Germline V gene sequence: CDR1 MNHEY, CDR2 SMNVEV (reference sequence). V was trimmed by 3 bases and J by 0 bases, leaving 5 bases between them. CDR3 loop: CASSFPNQETQYF. Written as DNA, the CDR3 is TGTGCCAGCAGTTTCCCTAACCAAGAGACCCAGTACTTC.

This chain links TRBV3-1 (or the pseudogene TRBV3-2) with TRBJ1-1; D not certain. Per germline, CDR1 LGHDT and CDR2 YNNKEL (reference sequence). V lost 4 bases and J lost 11, with 14 bases in between. The CDR3 runs to 12 residues. CDR3 in DNA: TGTGCCAGCAGCCGACCAACGGGTAGGGCTTTCTTT. Its translation is CASSRPTGRAFF.

In this sample, this clone turned up once. CDR3 region: CASQTEATNEKLFF. DNA of the CDR3: TGTGCCAGCCAGACGGAGGCAACTAATGAAAAACTGTTTTTT. The chain recombines TRBV6-5 with TRBJ1-4; D is uncertain. Trimming stripped 8 bases from V and 0 bases from J, with 10 bases between. This CDR3 spans 14 amino acids. The V gene's germline CDR1 is MNHEY and CDR2 SVGAGI.